The TCR beta chain described here comes from a study of shared clonotypes between healthy human individuals. Assay: immunoSEQ multiplex PCR; the TCRdb copy retains only in-frame clones and omits some. The sample yields 2 million to 2.5 million clones, under 97% seen once. The origin of this receptor is a young man in good health. The source material was naive CD4+ T cells sorted from blood. Stated subset: CD45RA+ positively selected.

The CDR3 DNA reads as TGTGCCAGCAGTTTATATACCGGGTCATCCTACGAGCAGTACTTC. The encoded protein is CASSLYTGSSYEQYF. The chain couples TRBV28 to TRBJ2-7; D unclear. The V gene's germline CDR1 is MDHEN and CDR2 SYDVKM. The CDR3 sequence is 15 residues long. Trimming stripped 1 base from V and 1 base from J, with 11 bases between. The entire variable domain, with the rest obtained from reference TRBV28 and TRBJ2-7, is as follows: DVKVTQSSRYLVKRTGEKVFLECVQDMDHENMFWYRQDPGLGLRLIYFSYDVKMKEKGDIPEGYSVSREKKERFSLILESASTNQTSMYLCASSLYTGSSYEQYFGPGTRLTVT.